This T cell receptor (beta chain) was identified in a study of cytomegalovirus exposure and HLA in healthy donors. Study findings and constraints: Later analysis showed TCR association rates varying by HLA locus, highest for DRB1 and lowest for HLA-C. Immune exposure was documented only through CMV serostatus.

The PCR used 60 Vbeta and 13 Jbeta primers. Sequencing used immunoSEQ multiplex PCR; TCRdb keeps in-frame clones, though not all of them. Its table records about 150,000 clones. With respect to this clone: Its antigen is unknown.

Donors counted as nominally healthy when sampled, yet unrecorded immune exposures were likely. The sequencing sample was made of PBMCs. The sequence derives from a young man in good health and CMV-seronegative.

Here the CDR3 DNA reads TGTGCCAGCATCCCGACTGGGACTAGCGAGGGGACCCAGTACTTC. Translating gives CASIPTGTSEGTQYF. V usage is TRBV5-4 and J usage is TRBJ2-5, with 10 bases fitting TRBD2. The CDR3 covers 15 residues. Losses at the gene ends were 6 bases for V and 7 bases for J; bases not matched to a gene: 12. Germline CDR1 is SGHNT and CDR2 is YYREEE (reference sequence). The entire variable domain, with the rest obtained from reference TRBV5-4 and TRBJ2-5, is as follows: ETGVTQSPTHLIKTRGQQVTLRCSSQSGHNTVSWYQQALGQGPQFIFQYYREEENGRGNFPPRFSGLQFPNYSSELNVNALELDDSALYLCASIPTGTSEGTQYFGPGTRLLVL.